Presented here are 13 T cell receptor beta chains from one specimen sequenced in a study of blood T cell repertoires in COVID-19 (dated by TCRdb to 2020 to 2022). The library was generated by the immunoSEQ multiplex PCR assay. TCRdb's version of the immuneACCESS table is confined to in-frame rearrangements and falls short of the full clone set. An unresolved V gene accounts for under half of the shortfall where checked; the remainder is of unknown origin. This sample comprises about 210,000 clones, around 82% of them detected only once. About 4.5% of the sample is held by the ten biggest clonotypes. Material for sequencing was PBMCs or T cells enriched from blood (not recorded which). These receptors all stem from a man between 25 and 39 years old with acute COVID-19.

This clone was counted a few times. The chain recombines TRBV9 with TRBJ2-1; a possible D gene is TRBD1 (5 bases). The germline CDR1 and CDR2 sequences are SGDLS and YYNGEE. The CDR3 sequence is 14 residues long. V was clipped by 0 bases and J by 10 bases, with 14 bases between them. DNA for the CDR3: TGTGCCAGCAGCGTAGGGGGCTCCTGGACCGAGCAGTTCTTC. As protein: CASSVGGSWTEQFF.

The J gene is TRBJ2-1, the V gene TRBV7-9, with D hard to call. Trimming shortened V by 5 bases and J by 6 bases, and 14 bases separated the two germline ends. In germline, CDR1 is SEHNR, CDR2 FQNEAQ (reference sequence). CDR3 length equals 14 residues. Here the CDR3 DNA reads TGTGCCAGCAGCCCTTCAGCAGGATTCAATGAGCAGTTCTTC. Its translation is CASSPSAGFNEQFF.

The genes are TRBV9 and TRBJ1-6; 10 nucleotides match TRBD1. J lost 10 bases, V lost 4 bases, and 11 bases had no gene match. CDR3 length equals 16 residues. Germline V gives CDR1 SGDLS, CDR2 YYNGEE. The CDR3 DNA reads as TGTGCCAGCAGCCCCACGACAGGGGGCCATGTCTCACCCCTCCACTTT. It is translated as CASSPTTGGHVSPLHF.

This sequence joins TRBV7-6 and TRBJ2-5; 8 bases match TRBD2. This CDR3 is 15 amino acids long. Germline CDR1 and CDR2: SGHVS and FNYEAQ. The V gene end was trimmed by 3 bases and the J gene end by 4 bases; junction bases not matched to a gene: 7. For the CDR3, the DNA is TGTGCCAGCAGCTTCGGGCTAGCGGGTGGAGAGACCCAGTACTTC. This sequence encodes CASSFGLAGGETQYF.

This rearrangement joins TRBV7-6 to TRBJ2-1; 9 bases fit TRBD1. Per germline, CDR1 SGHVS and CDR2 FNYEAQ. The CDR3 sequence is 15 residues long. J lost 6 bases, V lost 5 bases, and 8 bases had no gene match. The CDR3 DNA follows: TGTGCCAGCAGCCCCTCAAGGACAGGGGCCAATGAGCAGTTCTTC. Residues: CASSPSRTGANEQFF.

This clone showed up just a few times. The rearrangement joins TRBV28 to TRBJ1-1; 12 nucleotides align to TRBD1. The V and J ends lost 4 bases and 11 bases, in that order; junction bases with no gene match: 11. Germline values: CDR1 MDHEN, CDR2 SYDVKM. This CDR3 has 15 residues. CDR3 sequence reads: CASSSPPGQGAWAFF. CDR3 nucleotide sequence: TGTGCCAGCAGTTCCCCTCCGGGACAGGGGGCCTGGGCTTTCTTT.

This chain uses TRBV14 with TRBJ2-5, with 8 bases matching TRBD1. Germline-derived CDR1 and CDR2 are SGHDN and FVKESK. The CDR3 consists of 13 residues. The J segment lost 6 bases and the V segment lost 4 bases, leaving 4 bases of the junction unmatched. DNA for the CDR3: TGTGCCAGCAGCCCGGACAGGGTAAAGACCCAGTACTTC. Translating it yields CASSPDRVKTQYF. Complete variable domain (other parts from reference TRBV14 and TRBJ2-5): EAGVTQFPSHSVIEKGQTVTLRCDPISGHDNLYWYRRVMGKEIKFLLHFVKESKQDESGMPNNRFLAERTGGTYSTLKVQPAELEDSGVYFCASSPDRVKTQYFGPGTRLLVL.

The chain has TRBV6-5 and TRBJ2-7; possibly TRBD2 for D (5 bases). Germline CDR1 reads MNHEY; CDR2 reads SVGAGI. This CDR3 is 16 amino acids long. Trimming pared 2 bases from V and 4 bases from J, leaving 18 bases between. This CDR3 reads CASSYDPTGFWYEQYF. CDR3 DNA sequence: TGTGCCAGCAGTTACGATCCGACGGGGTTTTGGTACGAGCAGTACTTC.

The genes are TRBV3-1 (or the pseudogene TRBV3-2) and TRBJ2-5; 13 bases are shared with TRBD2. This CDR3 contains 18 residues. CDR1 and CDR2 from the germline V gene are LGHDT and YNNKEL (reference sequence). V gave up 4 bases and J gave up 5 bases; unmatched junction bases: 13. As DNA, the CDR3 is TGTGCCAGCAGCCCCCAGGTGGTACTAGCGGGGGGGCCGGAGACCCAGTACTTC. Translating it yields CASSPQVVLAGGPETQYF.

This chain joins TRBV28 and TRBJ1-5; D unclear. This CDR3 is 12 amino acids long. Trimming removed 4 bases at V and 7 bases at J, with 8 bases between. Germline V CDR1 and CDR2: MDHEN, SYDVKM. This chain's CDR3 is CASSYSGQPQHF. The CDR3 bases are TGTGCCAGCAGTTACAGCGGGCAGCCCCAGCATTTT.

At least ten counts were recorded for this clone. This chain uses TRBV9 with TRBJ1-2, with 7 nucleotides matching TRBD1. CDR1 SGDLS and CDR2 YYNGEE come from the germline V gene. Unmatched junction bases numbered 8, after V lost 5 bases and J lost 7 bases. This CDR3 spans 13 amino acids. The CDR3 DNA sequence: TGTGCCAGCAGGAGACAGGGTTTAGGTGGCTACACCTTC. This translates into CASRRQGLGGYTF. Drawing the rest from reference TRBV9 and TRBJ1-2, the complete variable domain is DSGVTQTPKHLITATGQRVTLRCSPRSGDLSVYWYQQSLDQGLQFLIQYYNGEERAKGNILERFSAQQFPDLHSELNLSSLELGDSALYFCASRRQGLGGYTFGSGTRLTVV.

A single count supports this clone. The chain recombines TRBV11-2 with TRBJ1-1; weak D call: TRBD1 (5 bases). The V gene lost 5 bases and the J gene lost 0 bases, with 10 bases spanning the gap. Per the germline V gene, CDR1 is SGHAT and CDR2 is FQNNGV. The CDR3 is 14 residues long. CDR3 protein: CASSRGTVNTEAFF. The CDR3 DNA reads TGTGCCAGCAGCCGCGGGACGGTGAACACTGAAGCTTTCTTT.

The rearrangement uses TRBV4-1 and TRBJ2-5, with TRBD2 identical over 9 bases. The CDR3 has 16 amino acids. Germline loops: CDR1 MGHRA, CDR2 YSYEKL. V lost 2 bases and J lost 7; bases outside the gene matches: 11. CDR3: CASSQSTGTSSGTQYF. The CDR3 nucleotides are TGCGCCAGCAGCCAATCCACCGGGACTAGCAGTGGGACCCAGTACTTC.